What follows describes a single T cell receptor beta chain. Antigen: not known. Via MiXCR, TCRdb re-called the reads, giving one row per CDR3 protein. The sample holds 200,000 to 300,000 distinct CDR3 sequences, roughly 15% seen once. The length of the CDR3 is 15 residues. V was clipped by 5 bases and J by 3 bases; unmatched bases: 10. Germline-derived CDR1 and CDR2 are SEHNR and FQNEAQ (reference sequence). This record belongs to a study of T cell repertoires in cytomegalovirus infection. At the level of the study: It was the public TCR beta signatures that indicated both CMV infection and matching HLA type. The study, taken as a whole, reports: Identification of carriers of CMV plus the relevant HLA was performed using cumulative public TCR beta family frequency. In two of eight donors, the top clonotype was HLA-C-restricted CMV-specific.

This sequence was found in a human donor in good health (CMV status not recorded). Some clones in this sample may be carry-over from other donors' samples. Source material: PBMCs. J is TRBJ2-7 and V is TRBV7-9; 7 bases fit TRBD2. In DNA form, the CDR3 reads TGTGCCAGCAGCCAAGGGCGCGGGGGAGACTACGAGCAGTACTTC. This encodes CASSQGRGGDYEQYF. Drawing the rest from reference TRBV7-9 and TRBJ2-7, the complete variable domain is DTGVSQNPRHKITKRGQNVTFRCDPISEHNRLYWYRQTLGQGPEFLTYFQNEAQLEKSRLLSDRFSAERPKGSFSTLEIQRTEQGDSAMYLCASSQGRGGDYEQYFGPGTRLTVT.